Shown below are 30 T cell receptor beta chains from a single sample sequenced in a study of blood T cell repertoires in COVID-19. TCRdb's copy holds only in-frame clones and misses some; the assay was immunoSEQ multiplex PCR. The sample lists about 95,000 clones; under 85% were seen once. Sequencing input: peripheral blood. The receptors were gathered from a human donor in a cohort sampled during active COVID-19.

The chain's CDR3 is CASSWDYPEYF. In DNA, the CDR3 is TGTGCCAGCAGCTGGGACTACCCGGAGTACTTC. V and J are TRBV5-8 and TRBJ2-5, with 7 bases that match TRBD2. Germline CDR1 reads SGHTS; CDR2 reads YDEGEE. The length of the CDR3 is 11 residues. With 3 bases clipped from V and 12 bases from J, the junction kept 5 bases outside the gene matches.

V gene TRBV28 combines with J gene TRBJ2-7; 7 bases map to TRBD2. J was trimmed by 0 bases and V by 4 bases; bases with no gene match: 12. The CDR3 runs 17 residues. Germline assignment: CDR1 MDHEN and CDR2 SYDVKM. The DNA of the CDR3 is TGTGCCAGCAGTTCCCCCTCTTTGCGGGGGAGCTCCTACGAGCAGTACTTC. It yields the protein CASSSPSLRGSSYEQYF.

The V call is TRBV7-9, the J call TRBJ1-2; 10 bases match TRBD1. V lost 3 bases to trimming and J lost 6 bases; unmatched junction nucleotides: 10. The CDR3 runs 16 residues. Per germline, CDR1 SEHNR and CDR2 FQNEAQ (reference sequence). As DNA, the CDR3 is TGTGCCAGCAGCTTCACCCTGGGGACAGGGGCTCATGGCTACACCTTC. It codes for CASSFTLGTGAHGYTF.

V and J are TRBV5-1 and TRBJ1-2, with D possibly matching TRBD1 (6 bases). V shed 2 bases and J shed 7 bases, with 30 bases lying between them. The CDR3 has 19 residues. The germline CDR1 and CDR2 sequences are SGHRS and YFSETQ. The CDR3 region is CASSFGFVGQTLSKGGYTF. Here the CDR3 DNA reads TGCGCCAGCAGCTTCGGGTTCGTCGGACAGACACTATCGAAGGGTGGCTACACCTTC.

This rearrangement joins TRBV3-1 (or the pseudogene TRBV3-2) to TRBJ2-7; D not resolved. The V and J ends lost 3 bases and 2 bases respectively, with 14 bases between them. Germline V gene sequence: CDR1 LGHDT, CDR2 YNNKEL (reference sequence). The CDR3 runs 15 residues. In nucleotides, the CDR3 is TGTGCCAGCAGCCAGGTCCTTACTCCAACCTACGAGCAGTACTTC. Encoded protein: CASSQVLTPTYEQYF.

The chain joins TRBV19 to TRBJ1-2, with a weak D call TRBD1 (6 bases). The germline gives CDR1 LNHDA, CDR2 SQIVND (reference sequence). This CDR3 is built from 15 residues. With 4 bases removed from V and 0 bases from J, the gap between germline ends came to 12 bases. In DNA form, the CDR3 reads TGTGCCAGTAGTACCACAGGGTCTTCTAACTATGGCTACACCTTC. This translates into CASSTTGSSNYGYTF.

The chain couples TRBV28 to TRBJ1-1, with D unclear. Trimming removed 6 bases from V and 7 bases from J, with 27 bases in between. This CDR3 comprises 17 residues. The V gene's germline CDR1 is MDHEN and CDR2 SYDVKM. CDR3 amino acids: CASRGGVNRPILREAFF. The CDR3 coding sequence is TGTGCCAGCAGAGGCGGGGTAAACCGTCCAATTCTTCGTGAAGCTTTCTTT.

V and J are TRBV28 and TRBJ2-5, with 9 bases aligning to TRBD1. This CDR3 contains 14 residues. The junction had 3 bases not matched to a gene; V was cut back by 5 bases and J by 2 bases. CDR1 is MDHEN and CDR2 is SYDVKM in the germline V gene. This CDR3 is CASSKTGGQETQYF. As DNA, the CDR3 is TGTGCCAGCAGTAAGACAGGGGGACAAGAGACCCAGTACTTC.

This chain uses TRBV25-1 with TRBJ1-1; perhaps TRBD1 as D (5 bases). This CDR3 region has 13 residues. Trimming pared 5 bases from V and 6 bases from J, leaving 13 bases between. The germline CDR1 and CDR2 sequences are MGHDK and SYGVNS. The CDR3 region is CASSFSGEPEAFF. In DNA, the CDR3 is TGTGCCAGCAGTTTCTCGGGGGAACCTGAAGCTTTCTTT.

V and J are TRBV18 and TRBJ2-7; 10 bases map to TRBD2. The CDR3 spans 19 residues. The V segment lost 2 bases and the J segment 3 bases; nucleotides outside the gene matches: 16. Germline-derived CDR1 and CDR2 are KGHSH and LQKENI. The DNA of the CDR3 is TGTGCCAGCTCACCATATTCAATCCTTAGCGGGGGGAGGGTCTACGAGCAGTACTTC. Translating gives CASSPYSILSGGRVYEQYF. Based on the CDR3 plus reference TRBV18 and TRBJ2-7, the full variable domain is NAGVMQNPRHLVRRRGQEARLRCSPMKGHSHVYWYRQLPEEGLKFMVYLQKENIIDESGMPKERFSAEFPKEGPSILRIQQVVRGDSAAYFCASSPYSILSGGRVYEQYFGPGTRLTVT.

This chain connects TRBV18 to TRBJ1-1; D gene unclear. Per germline, CDR1 KGHSH and CDR2 LQKENI. The CDR3 runs 15 residues. V was clipped by 0 bases and J by 1 base, with 9 bases between them. CDR3 loop: CASSPPAGENTEAFF. For the CDR3, the DNA is TGTGCCAGCTCACCACCGGCCGGGGAGAACACTGAAGCTTTCTTT.

This clone was recorded only once. The DNA for the CDR3 is TGTGCGCGGGGAGGTTCTGGGGCCAACGTCCTGACTTTC. Translating gives CARGGSGANVLTF. J is TRBJ2-6 and V is TRBV30; D perhaps matches TRBD2 (6 bases). CDR3 size: 13 residues. Germline assignment: CDR1 GTSNPN and CDR2 SVGIG (reference sequence).

The chain couples TRBV24-1 to TRBJ2-3; possible D gene TRBD1, 5 bases. V was shortened by 5 bases and J by 1 base, with 24 bases between the two germline ends. Germline CDR1 reads KGHDR; CDR2 reads SFDVKD. The CDR3 is made up of 19 amino acids. DNA of the CDR3: TGTGCCACCAGTGTGGGCCCATCCCTTACAGGTGAACGCACAGATACGCAGTATTTT. Amino acid sequence: CATSVGPSLTGERTDTQYF.

The V call is TRBV2, the J call TRBJ1-4; D gene unclear. This CDR3 has 13 amino acids. V shed 6 bases and J shed 7 bases, with 12 bases lying between them. Germline loops: CDR1 SNHLY, CDR2 FYNNEI. The CDR3 nucleotides read TGTGCCAGCAGCAAGGAGATCCGTGAAAAACTGTTTTTT. This translates into CASSKEIREKLFF. The full variable domain, in which reference TRBV2 and TRBJ1-4 provide the parts outside the CDR3, is EPEVTQTPSHQVTQMGQEVILRCVPISNHLYFYWYRQILGQKVEFLVSFYNNEISEKSEIFDDQFSVERPDGSNFTLKIRSTKLEDSAMYFCASSKEIREKLFFGSGTQLSVL.

The V call is TRBV5-4, the J call TRBJ2-7; 7 bases line up with TRBD1. Germline V gene data show CDR1 as SGHNT and CDR2 as YYREEE (reference sequence). Trimming took 5 bases from V and 0 from J; bases not matched to a gene: 5. CDR3 length: 14 amino acids. The CDR3 DNA is TGTGCCAGCAGTGGGACAGACATCTCCTACGAGCAGTACTTC. Protein: CASSGTDISYEQYF.

The rearrangement uses TRBV12-2 and TRBJ2-7; no DNA check was done on the table's D call, TRBD2. TRBV12-2 is classified as a pseudogene. This CDR3 contains 17 residues. CDR3 in DNA: TGTGCAAGTCGCCCCACGACTGAGCGGGAGACAACCTACGAGCAGTACTTC. Translated: CASRPTTERETTYEQYF.

V usage is TRBV19 and J usage is TRBJ1-3; no clear D. CDR1 is LNHDA and CDR2 is SQIVND in the germline V gene (reference sequence). The CDR3 runs 13 residues. Between the trimmed V and J ends, which lost 3 bases and 0 bases, there was a span of 3 bases. CDR3 region: CASSMSSGNTIYF. In DNA, the CDR3 is TGTGCCAGTAGTATGAGCTCTGGAAACACCATATATTTT.

This rearrangement joins TRBV9 to TRBJ2-7; D is possibly TRBD2 (5 bases). The CDR3 is 15 residues long. Trimming shortened V by 0 bases and J by 0 bases, and 10 bases separated the two germline ends. Germline CDR1 is SGDLS and CDR2 is YYNGEE. The CDR3, as DNA: TGTGCCAGCAGCGTAGTTAGCGAACGCTCCTACGAGCAGTACTTC. Translating it yields CASSVVSERSYEQYF.

The V gene is TRBV7-2, the J gene TRBJ2-1; 9 positions agree with TRBD2. CDR3 length equals 15 residues. V lost 1 base to trimming and J lost 15 bases; unmatched junction nucleotides: 13. In germline, CDR1 is SGHTA, CDR2 FQGNSA. CDR3: CASSLVLAGSDVAFF. The DNA of the CDR3 is TGTGCCAGCAGCTTAGTGCTAGCGGGGAGTGATGTTGCGTTCTTC.

This rearrangement joins TRBV28 to TRBJ2-3, with 9 bases fitting TRBD2. The CDR3 has 15 residues. The J segment lost 3 bases and the V segment lost 4 bases, leaving 5 bases of the junction unmatched. CDR1 MDHEN and CDR2 SYDVKM come from the germline V gene. The CDR3 here is CASSSFSGSTDTQYF. CDR3 sequence (DNA): TGTGCCAGCAGTTCCTTTAGCGGGAGTACAGATACGCAGTATTTT.

J is TRBJ1-5 and V is TRBV28; 9 bases match TRBD1. There are 15 residues in the CDR3. V shed 5 bases, J shed 2 bases, and the junction held 4 bases outside the gene matches. Germline assignment: CDR1 MDHEN and CDR2 SYDVKM. The CDR3 region has the DNA TGTGCCAGCAGTCGAACAGGGGGCGGCAATCAGCCCCAGCATTTT. Its translation is CASSRTGGGNQPQHF.

The rearrangement joins TRBV5-1 to TRBJ2-1, with D unresolved. V shed 4 bases and J shed 11 bases, with 10 bases lying between them. CDR3 length: 11 residues. Germline CDR1 reads SGHRS; CDR2 reads YFSETQ. The CDR3, as DNA: TGCGCCAGCAGCATGGGCCCTAAGCAGTTCTTC. Translated, it gives CASSMGPKQFF.

J is TRBJ2-5 and V is TRBV5-4, with D perhaps matching TRBD2 (5 bases). This CDR3 region has 14 residues. In germline, CDR1 is SGHNT, CDR2 YYREEE (reference sequence). V lost 2 bases, J lost 2 bases, and 10 bases lay in between. CDR3 in amino acids: CASSLADQQETQYF. DNA of the CDR3: TGTGCCAGCAGCTTAGCGGACCAACAAGAGACCCAGTACTTC.

The V gene is TRBV7-2, the J gene TRBJ2-3, with D perhaps TRBD2 (6 bases). Germline loops: CDR1 SGHTA, CDR2 FQGNSA. The length of the CDR3 is 13 residues. The V and J ends lost 4 bases and 3 bases respectively, with 8 bases between them. The CDR3 DNA reads TGTGCCAGCAGCTCCCGGGAGACAGATACGCAGTATTTT. Its translation: CASSSRETDTQYF.

The rearrangement joins TRBV10-3 to TRBJ1-1, with D unclear. The CDR3 has 13 amino acids. Deletions cut 4 bases from V and 0 bases from J, with 6 bases between. Per the germline V gene, CDR1 is ENHRY and CDR2 is SYGVKD. The CDR3 sequence is CAISAQVNTEAFF. CDR3 nucleotide sequence: TGTGCCATCAGTGCCCAGGTGAACACTGAAGCTTTCTTT.

The chain recombines TRBV6-5 with TRBJ2-7; 9 bases line up with TRBD1. The CDR3 sequence is 15 residues long. With V trimmed by 0 bases and J by 6 bases, 6 bases remained unmatched. CDR1 and CDR2 (germline): MNHEY, SVGAGI. The CDR3 coding sequence is TGTGCCAGCAGTTACTCTCGGACAGGGGAGATCGAGCAGTACTTC. Amino acid sequence: CASSYSRTGEIEQYF.

This chain uses TRBV18 with TRBJ1-1; D perhaps matches TRBD1 (5 bases). This CDR3 has 16 residues. Germline CDR1 is KGHSH and CDR2 is LQKENI. V gave up 3 bases and J gave up 0 bases, with 14 bases separating them. The DNA for the CDR3 is TGTGCCAGCTCACCGGGGCAGGGCAAAATGAACACTGAAGCTTTCTTT. Protein product: CASSPGQGKMNTEAFF.

The chain couples TRBV16 to TRBJ2-1, with 9 bases aligning to TRBD2. After removal of 4 bases from V and 1 base from J, the junction contained 2 bases not matched to a gene. Germline loops: CDR1 KGHSY, CDR2 FQNENV. CDR3 size: 15 residues. This CDR3 reads CASSPSGVSYNEQFF. The CDR3 DNA is TGTGCCAGCAGCCCTAGCGGGGTATCCTACAATGAGCAGTTCTTC.

The table lists this clone with a count of one. The chain uses TRBV5-1 and TRBJ1-1; 7 nucleotides match TRBD1. With V trimmed by 6 bases and J by 0 bases, 5 bases remained unmatched. The CDR3 has 14 residues. Germline V lookup: CDR1 SGHRS, CDR2 YFSETQ. The CDR3 region has the DNA TGCGCCAGCACTTGGACAGGCATGAACACTGAAGCTTTCTTT. Protein: CASTWTGMNTEAFF.

The chain recombines TRBV5-1 with TRBJ1-2; 9 bases are a match to TRBD1. The trim removed 0 bases at V and 0 bases at J, leaving 6 bases unmatched. This CDR3 contains 17 residues. Germline CDR1 and CDR2: SGHRS and YFSETQ. The CDR3 DNA follows: TGCGCCAGCAGCTTGGCCCCGGGACAGGGACCTAACTATGGCTACACCTTC. Its translation is CASSLAPGQGPNYGYTF. Variable domain in full (rest from reference TRBV5-1 and TRBJ1-2): KAGVTQTPRYLIKTRGQQVTLSCSPISGHRSVSWYQQTPGQGLQFLFEYFSETQRNKGNFPGRFSGRQFSNSRSEMNVSTLELGDSALYLCASSLAPGQGPNYGYTFGSGTRLTVV.